The source of this TCR beta chain is a study of blood T cell repertoires in COVID-19. Losses at the gene ends were 4 bases for V and 8 bases for J; bases not matched to a gene: 15. Germline V CDR1 and CDR2: SGHRS, YFSETQ. The CDR3 is 16 residues long. The table came from immunoSEQ multiplex PCR; TCRdb's copy has only in-frame clones and leaves some out. The sample includes 350,000 to 550,000 clones, 80% to 90% seen only once; the top ten take roughly 1.1%. The chain employs TRBV5-1 and TRBJ2-1, with 7 bases matching TRBD1. Sequenced material: PBMCs or T cells enriched from blood (not recorded which). The TCR originated in a man in his thirties or forties who had recovered from COVID-19. In nucleotides, the CDR3 is TGCGCCAGCAGCCCGAAGACAGGGTCGGTTTGGGATGAGCAGTTCTTC. Its protein is CASSPKTGSVWDEQFF.